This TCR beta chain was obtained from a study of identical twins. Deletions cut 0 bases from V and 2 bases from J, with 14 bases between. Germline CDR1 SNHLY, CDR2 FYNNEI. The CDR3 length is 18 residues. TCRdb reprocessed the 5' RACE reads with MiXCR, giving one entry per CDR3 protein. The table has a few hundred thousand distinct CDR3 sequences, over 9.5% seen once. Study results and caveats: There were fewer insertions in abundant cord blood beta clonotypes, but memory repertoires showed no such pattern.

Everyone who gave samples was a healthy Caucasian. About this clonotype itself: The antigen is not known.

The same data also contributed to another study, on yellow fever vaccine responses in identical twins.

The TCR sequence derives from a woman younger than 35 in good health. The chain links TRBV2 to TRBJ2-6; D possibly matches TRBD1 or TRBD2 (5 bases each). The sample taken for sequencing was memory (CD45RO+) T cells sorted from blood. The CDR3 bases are TGTGCCAGCAGTGAAGCGGGGACGAGATCCACTGGGGCCAACGTCCTGACTTTC. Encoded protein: CASSEAGTRSTGANVLTF.